The T cell receptor beta chain described here comes from a study of human T cells and chemical hapten exposure. Overall study: An area of 2 cm by approximately 2.1 cm on upper inner arm skin received 2% DPC for sensitization. Yields of TCR per sample differed, chiefly owing to small differences in pooled library volume. Study-level points and caveats: TCRs at high frequency, those above 1 in 1000, did not change with DPC sensitization.

TCRdb reanalysed the RACE reads using MiXCR and keeps one entry per CDR3 protein. The repertoire holds roughly 380,000 distinct CDR3 sequences, around 5% seen once, with approximately 2.3% in the top ten. Per the germline V gene, CDR1 is SGHAT and CDR2 is FQNNGV. The V end was cut by 4 bases, the J end by 1 base, with 11 bases between. The CDR3 extends over 15 amino acids. The sample holds a few counts of this clonotype. Its antigen is as yet unknown. Time point given: patch test 1, 2 weeks after DPC sensitization. The treatment is: therapeutic diphenylcyclopropenone sensitization with weekly scalp DPC.

The chain has TRBV11-2 and TRBJ2-1; possible D gene TRBD2, 6 bases. The receptor's source is a woman between 45 and 65 years old with alopecia areata. Some clones in this sample may be carry-over from other donors' samples. Sequenced here: whole blood, sampled in connection with sensitization to the hapten diphenylcyclopropenone (DPC). The CDR3 protein is CASSSQRGSYNEQFF. The CDR3 nucleotides read TGTGCCAGCAGCTCACAACGGGGGTCCTACAATGAGCAGTTCTTC.